One and the same sample provided the 21 T cell receptor beta chains below, sequenced in a study of circulating and synovial CD4+ cells in juvenile arthritis. TCRdb's copy holds only in-frame clones and misses some; the assay was immunoSEQ multiplex PCR. The table includes 3,000 to 4,000 clones, approximately 80% detected once. The source material was CD4+ T cells from synovial fluid. These TCRs come from a human donor with juvenile idiopathic arthritis.

V usage is TRBV25-1 and J usage is TRBJ1-2; 8 bases agree with TRBD1. V dropped 6 bases and J dropped 7; count of bases not matched to a gene: 10. Germline V CDR1 and CDR2: MGHDK, SYGVNS. The CDR3 length is 14 residues. This CDR3 reads CASRHGQGMGGYTF. The DNA for the CDR3 is TGTGCCAGCAGACATGGACAGGGAATGGGTGGCTACACCTTC.

V gene TRBV7-2 combines with J gene TRBJ1-2; D not resolved. Germline V gene lookup returns CDR1 SGHTA and CDR2 FQGNSA. The CDR3 loop spans 12 amino acids. Trimming removed 5 bases from V and 6 bases from J, with 10 bases in between. Here the CDR3 reads CASSLEGDGYTF. CDR3 bases: TGTGCCAGCAGCCTCGAGGGCGATGGCTACACCTTC.

This clone was observed a handful of times. The chain is built from TRBV14 and TRBJ2-1; 8 positions match TRBD1. The V segment lost 5 bases and the J segment 4 bases; nucleotides outside the gene matches: 7. This CDR3 is 15 amino acids long. From germline, CDR1 is SGHDN and CDR2 FVKESK. The CDR3 here is CASSLRTGIYNEQFF. The DNA of the CDR3 is TGTGCCAGCAGCTTACGGACAGGGATATACAATGAGCAGTTCTTC.

The chain uses TRBV27 and TRBJ2-1, with TRBD2 matching over 7 bases. This CDR3 has 19 amino acids. Per the germline V gene, CDR1 is MNHEY and CDR2 is SMNVEV (reference sequence). The V segment lost 4 bases and the J segment 6 bases; nucleotides outside the gene matches: 21. The DNA for the CDR3 is TGTGCCAGCAGTTGGTCAGCGGGACTGGGCATGGGTAGGCGCAATGAGCAGTTCTTC. Translation: CASSWSAGLGMGRRNEQFF.

The genes are TRBV7-9 and TRBJ1-2, with 9 positions matching TRBD1. V was clipped by 3 bases and J by 10 bases; unmatched bases: 3. Germline V gives CDR1 SEHNR, CDR2 FQNEAQ (reference sequence). The CDR3 extends over 12 amino acids. CDR3 sequence: CASSFGTGYYTF. DNA for the CDR3: TGTGCCAGCAGCTTCGGGACAGGGTACTACACCTTC.

The genes are TRBV19 and TRBJ1-2, with TRBD1 matching over 11 bases. The CDR3 is made up of 14 amino acids. V was pared by 6 bases and J by 4 bases, with 4 bases of the junction left unmatched. Germline V lookup: CDR1 LNHDA, CDR2 SQIVND (reference sequence). CDR3 bases: TGTGCCAGTAGACCCGGGACAGGGGGCTATGGCTACACCTTC. Encoded protein: CASRPGTGGYGYTF.

This clone was detected only a few times. The chain combines TRBV5-1 with TRBJ2-1, with 9 nucleotides matching TRBD2. The CDR3 is 15 residues long. V gave up 1 base and J gave up 8 bases; unmatched junction bases: 7. Germline V gene sequence: CDR1 SGHRS, CDR2 YFSETQ. The CDR3 sequence is CASSLPLGGGDEQFF. CDR3 nucleotide sequence: TGCGCCAGCAGCTTGCCCCTGGGCGGGGGGGATGAGCAGTTCTTC.

This chain joins TRBV6-4 and TRBJ2-7; D is unclear. The ends were cut back, 4 bases at V and 6 bases at J, with 7 bases in the middle. This CDR3 spans 11 amino acids. Germline V gene data show CDR1 as MRHNA and CDR2 as SNTAGT. The CDR3 DNA reads TGTGCCAGCAGTGTGTACAGCGAGCAGTACTTC. Amino acids: CASSVYSEQYF.

The chain carries TRBV29-1 and TRBJ2-7; weak D call: TRBD1 (6 bases). Trimming removed 7 bases from V and 2 bases from J, with 15 bases in between. Per germline, CDR1 SQVTM and CDR2 ANQGSEA. This CDR3 is built from 13 residues. The CDR3 coding sequence is TGCAGCGCCCGGGACAATCTTCCCTACGAGCAGTACTTC. Protein: CSARDNLPYEQYF.

V is TRBV18 and J is TRBJ1-2; 11 bases map to TRBD1. Germline-derived CDR1 and CDR2 are KGHSH and LQKENI. V was clipped by 0 bases and J by 5 bases; unmatched bases: 2. The CDR3 spans 15 residues. The CDR3 spells CASSPPDRGRYGYTF. In DNA, the CDR3 is TGTGCCAGCTCACCACCGGACAGGGGGCGATATGGCTACACCTTC.

The CDR3 region has the DNA TGTGCCACTCGTAGTACAAGGTCTTTCGGGCAGCCCCAGCATTTT. It specifies CATRSTRSFGQPQHF. The gene calls are TRBV19 and TRBJ1-5; D unresolved. The CDR3 spans 15 residues. CDR1 and CDR2 from the germline V gene are LNHDA and SQIVND (reference sequence). V shed 10 bases and J shed 7 bases, with 23 bases lying between them.

The V gene is TRBV7-9, the J gene TRBJ1-4; TRBD1 aligns across 8 bases. CDR1 and CDR2 from the germline V gene are SEHNR and FQNEAQ (reference sequence). The CDR3 consists of 16 residues. V shed 3 bases, J shed 0 bases, and the junction held 3 bases outside the gene matches. The CDR3 is CASSFGQGSTNEKLFF. The CDR3, as DNA: TGTGCCAGCAGCTTTGGACAGGGTTCAACTAATGAAAAACTGTTTTTT.

The V call is TRBV4-3, the J call TRBJ1-2; 8 bases match TRBD1. With 0 bases clipped from V and 9 bases from J, the junction kept 9 bases outside the gene matches. This CDR3 comprises 15 residues. In germline, CDR1 is LGHNA, CDR2 YSLEER. For the CDR3, the DNA is TGCGCCAGCAGCCAAGAGAGAGGACAGGGTCAGAGCTACACCTTC. It is translated as CASSQERGQGQSYTF.

Only a few counts were recorded for this clone. This rearrangement joins TRBV6-1 to TRBJ1-5; tentative D call: TRBD1 (5 bases). The CDR3 spans 13 residues. Germline lookup yields CDR1 MNHNS and CDR2 SASEGT. V was clipped by 6 bases and J by 7 bases, with 13 bases between them. The CDR3 DNA is TGTGCCAGCAGCCAGGGCCGGCGGCAGCCCCAGCATTTT. Its protein is CASSQGRRQPQHF.

The genes are TRBV6-1 and TRBJ2-3; TRBD1 agrees at 7 bases. V dropped 6 bases and J dropped 4; count of bases not matched to a gene: 7. The CDR3 runs to 14 residues. CDR1 and CDR2 (germline): MNHNS, SASEGT. This CDR3 reads CASREQGWADTQYF. Here the CDR3 DNA reads TGTGCCAGCAGAGAACAGGGGTGGGCAGATACGCAGTATTTT.

The DNA of the CDR3 is TGTGCCAGCAGCTGGACAGGGGGCGCCAATGAAAAACTGTTTTTT. Amino acid sequence: CASSWTGGANEKLFF. The chain combines TRBV6-1 with TRBJ1-4; TRBD1 agrees at 11 bases. The ends lost 6 bases at V and 5 bases at J; junction bases unmatched: 5. The CDR3 length is 15 residues. Germline values: CDR1 MNHNS, CDR2 SASEGT.

The rearrangement uses TRBV28 and TRBJ2-1; TRBD2 matches 9 bases. The V gene's germline CDR1 is MDHEN and CDR2 SYDVKM. The V and J ends lost 6 bases and 2 bases, in that order; junction bases with no gene match: 11. This CDR3 comprises 17 residues. Here the CDR3 reads CASRSLAGLNTYNEQFF. The CDR3 nucleotides are TGTGCCAGCAGATCACTAGCGGGCCTGAACACCTACAATGAGCAGTTCTTC.

This rearrangement joins TRBV6-5 to TRBJ2-7; 7 bases are a match to TRBD1. Germline CDR1 is MNHEY and CDR2 is SVGAGI. This CDR3 has 13 residues. J lost 2 bases, V lost 10 bases, and 8 bases had no gene match. The CDR3 coding sequence is TGTGCCAACGTGGGGACAGAACCCTACGAGCAGTACTTC. It specifies CANVGTEPYEQYF.

This chain joins TRBV29-1 and TRBJ2-7; 8 bases are shared with TRBD1. Germline V lookup: CDR1 SQVTM, CDR2 ANQGSEA. The CDR3 has 12 amino acids. The V gene end was trimmed by 8 bases and the J gene end by 5 bases; junction bases not matched to a gene: 8. This CDR3 is CSISPGGNEQYF. In DNA form, the CDR3 reads TGCAGCATTAGTCCAGGGGGCAACGAGCAGTACTTC.

The rearrangement links TRBV25-1 to TRBJ1-3; D is perhaps TRBD1 (5 bases). Looked up from germline, CDR1 is MGHDK and CDR2 is SYGVNS. The CDR3 runs 16 residues. The V gene lost 1 base and the J gene lost 1 base, with 11 bases spanning the gap. CDR3 amino acids: CASSEFTGPSGNTIYF. The CDR3 region has the DNA TGTGCCAGCAGTGAATTCACAGGTCCTTCTGGAAACACCATATATTTT.

The rearrangement uses TRBV28 and TRBJ2-3; possible D gene TRBD1, 7 bases. Between the trimmed V and J ends, which lost 3 bases and 2 bases, there was a span of 12 bases. CDR3 length: 15 amino acids. Germline V lookup: CDR1 MDHEN, CDR2 SYDVKM. CDR3 DNA: TGTGCCAGCAGTTTCCAGGGGGACTTCACAGATACGCAGTATTTT. Translation gives CASSFQGDFTDTQYF.